This T cell receptor (beta chain) appears in the sequencing data of a study of beta chain features in type 1 diabetes. On the study more broadly: Cell yields, age and gender were similar between patients and healthy donors.

Blood was drawn once from each donor into heparinised tubes. The draws averaged about 120 mL. Purities over 95% were achieved in all sorted populations. This clone was seen only a few times. What it recognizes is unknown. Study-wide findings and caveats: There was a possibility that cDNA sequencing over-represented cells with high TCR expression.

The sequenced template was cDNA made from the entire isolated RNA. Data came from immunoSEQ multiplex PCR; TCRdb stores just in-frame clones and leaves some out. The table shows about 470,000 clones, with 30% occurring only once. CDR1 and CDR2 from the germline V gene are MNHEY and SVGAGI. The CDR3 totals 14 residues. The V gene lost 4 bases and the J gene lost 1 base, with 9 bases spanning the gap. Sequenced: naive CD4+ T cells from blood. The chain is built from TRBV6-5 and TRBJ2-3; a possible D gene is TRBD2 (6 bases). The TCR sequence derives from a man aged 18 to 35 in good health. CDR3 in amino acids: CASSLAEGTDTQYF. The CDR3 DNA sequence: TGTGCCAGCAGTTTAGCGGAAGGCACAGATACGCAGTATTTT.